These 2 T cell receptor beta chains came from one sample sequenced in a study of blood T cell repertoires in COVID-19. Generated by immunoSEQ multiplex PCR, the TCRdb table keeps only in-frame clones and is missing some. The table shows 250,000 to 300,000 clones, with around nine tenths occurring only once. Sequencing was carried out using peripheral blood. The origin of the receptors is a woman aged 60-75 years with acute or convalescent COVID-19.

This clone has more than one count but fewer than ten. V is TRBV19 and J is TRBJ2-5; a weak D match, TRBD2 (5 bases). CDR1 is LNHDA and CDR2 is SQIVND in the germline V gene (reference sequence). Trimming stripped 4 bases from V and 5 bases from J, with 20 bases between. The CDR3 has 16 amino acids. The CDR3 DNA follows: TGTGCCAGTAGTAACCCTCTTGACTCCGGGGAGGAGACCCAGTACTTC. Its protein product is CASSNPLDSGEETQYF. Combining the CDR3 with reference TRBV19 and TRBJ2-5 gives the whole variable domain DGGITQSPKYLFRKEGQNVTLSCEQNLNHDAMYWYRQDPGQGLRLIYYSQIVNDFQKGDIAEGYSVSREKKESFPLTVTSAQKNPTAFYLCASSNPLDSGEETQYFGPGTRLLVL.

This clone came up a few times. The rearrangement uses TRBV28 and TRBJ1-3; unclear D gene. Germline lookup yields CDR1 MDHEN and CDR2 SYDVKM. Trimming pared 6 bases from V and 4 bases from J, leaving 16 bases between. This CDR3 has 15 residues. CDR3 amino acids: CASSPTNVLGNTIYF. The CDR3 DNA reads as TGTGCCAGCAGCCCGACTAATGTGTTAGGAAACACCATATATTTT.